A selection of T cell receptor beta chains follows, all from one sample in a study of blood T cell repertoires in COVID-19. Sequencing was performed with immunoSEQ multiplex PCR; in TCRdb, only in-frame clones are kept and a portion is missing. Counted here are about 300,000 clones, 88% occurring once; the ten biggest clones make up almost 9.5%. Material for sequencing was peripheral blood. The receptors here all came from a man between 18 and 29 years old with active or convalescent COVID-19. CDR3s include the opening cysteine and the closing phenylalanine or tryptophan. D genes are given only for firm matches. Expanded clones are given a class, and other clones once, few, many or no size at all.

d_gene: TRBD2
j_gene: TRBJ2-3
len: 17
v_gene: TRBV5-4
abundance: once
CDR3nt: TGTGCCAGCAGCTCCACTTTAGCGGGGGGGATCACAGATACGCAGTATTTT
CDR3aa: CASSSTLAGGITDTQYF

d_gene: TRBD2
j_gene: TRBJ2-7
len: 16
v_gene: TRBV27
abundance: -
CDR3nt: TGTGCCAGCAATCCGATCGAGGCTAGCGGGGGGACGGGGCAGTACTTC
CDR3aa: CASNPIEASGGTGQYF

d_gene: TRBD1
j_gene: TRBJ1-3
len: 14
v_gene: TRBV19
abundance: once
CDR3nt: TGTGCCAGCAAGAGTCAGGGGGCGGGAAACACCATATATTTT
CDR3aa: CASKSQGAGNTIYF

d_gene: -
j_gene: TRBJ1-1
len: 13
v_gene: TRBV6-5
abundance: -
CDR3nt: TGTGCCACCTCGGTGTCTAGGAACACTGAAGCTTTCTTT
CDR3aa: CATSVSRNTEAFF

d_gene: -
j_gene: TRBJ2-6
len: 17
v_gene: TRBV29-1
abundance: -
CDR3nt: TGCAGCGTTGAAATTTATCGTCAGGGCTCTGGGGCCAACGTCCTGACTTTC
CDR3aa: CSVEIYRQGSGANVLTF

d_gene: -
j_gene: TRBJ1-1
len: 14
v_gene: TRBV6-4
abundance: -
CDR3nt: TGTGCCAGCAGTGACTCTGGGGGGAGCACTGAAGCTTTCTTT
CDR3aa: CASSDSGGSTEAFF

d_gene: TRBD1
j_gene: TRBJ2-5
len: 15
v_gene: TRBV9
abundance: -
CDR3nt: TGTGCCAGCAGCGCGGACAGGGCACGAAGTGAGACCCAGTACTTC
CDR3aa: CASSADRARSETQYF

d_gene: -
j_gene: TRBJ1-2
len: 15
v_gene: TRBV5-6
abundance: -
CDR3nt: TGTGCCAGCAGCTTGCAAGGAGGGACGATCTATGGCTACACCTTC
CDR3aa: CASSLQGGTIYGYTF

d_gene: TRBD1
j_gene: TRBJ1-2
len: 15
v_gene: TRBV4-1
abundance: -
CDR3nt: TGCGCCAGCAGCCAAGATTTCGGGACAGGGGGTGGCTACACCTTC
CDR3aa: CASSQDFGTGGGYTF

d_gene: -
j_gene: TRBJ2-1
len: 13
v_gene: TRBV2
abundance: -
CDR3nt: TGTGCCAGCAACTTAGCGGGGACAGATGAGCAGTTCTTC
CDR3aa: CASNLAGTDEQFF

d_gene: -
j_gene: TRBJ2-7
len: 14
v_gene: TRBV3-1/TRBV3-2
abundance: once
CDR3nt: TGTGCCAGCAGCTCAGGGTTGGGCCCCTACGAGCAGTACTTC
CDR3aa: CASSSGLGPYEQYF

d_gene: TRBD2
j_gene: TRBJ2-2
len: 18
v_gene: TRBV19
abundance: few
CDR3nt: TGTGCCAGTAGTGCAGAGAGAGCGGGGACCCCGGCCCCCGGGGAGCTGTTTTTT
CDR3aa: CASSAERAGTPAPGELFF

d_gene: TRBD1
j_gene: TRBJ2-7
len: 16
v_gene: TRBV5-1
abundance: -
CDR3nt: TGCGCCAGCAGCCCTGACCCCGTAAGGACAGGGGAGGGGCAGTACTTC
CDR3aa: CASSPDPVRTGEGQYF

d_gene: -
j_gene: TRBJ2-5
len: 14
v_gene: TRBV5-6
abundance: -
CDR3nt: TGTGCCAGCAGCACCACAGGGTCCGGAGAGACCCAGTACTTC
CDR3aa: CASSTTGSGETQYF

d_gene: TRBD1
j_gene: TRBJ2-2
len: 16
v_gene: TRBV27
abundance: -
CDR3nt: TGTGCCAGCAGTCCAGGGACAGACCTGACTACCGGGGAGCTGTTTTTT
CDR3aa: CASSPGTDLTTGELFF

d_gene: TRBD1
j_gene: TRBJ2-5
len: 14
v_gene: TRBV19
abundance: -
CDR3nt: TGTGCCAGTAGTATAGAGGGGCGACAGGGGACACAGTACTTC
CDR3aa: CASSIEGRQGTQYF

d_gene: TRBD1
j_gene: TRBJ1-2
len: 17
v_gene: TRBV13
abundance: few
CDR3nt: TGTGCCAGCATGAGGTCCCCCCCGGGACAGGGGTCTCATGGCTACACCTTC
CDR3aa: CASMRSPPGQGSHGYTF

d_gene: TRBD2
j_gene: TRBJ2-3
len: 18
v_gene: TRBV27
abundance: -
CDR3nt: TGTGCCAGCAGTTTAGGCCGGATAGCGGGGGGTAGCACAGATACGCAGTATTTT
CDR3aa: CASSLGRIAGGSTDTQYF

d_gene: -
j_gene: TRBJ2-4
len: 17
v_gene: TRBV3-1/TRBV3-2
abundance: -
CDR3nt: TGTGCCAGCAGCGCCACGCGGACCGGACCCCGGGGAAACATTCAGTACTTC
CDR3aa: CASSATRTGPRGNIQYF

d_gene: TRBD1
j_gene: TRBJ1-1
len: 15
v_gene: TRBV4-1
abundance: -
CDR3nt: TGCGCCAGCAGCCAAAACCGGGACAGGAACACTGAAGCTTTCTTT
CDR3aa: CASSQNRDRNTEAFF

d_gene: TRBD2
j_gene: TRBJ2-7
len: 17
v_gene: TRBV4-1
abundance: -
CDR3nt: TGCGCCAGCAGCCAAGATCTCCTAGCGGGGGAACCCTACGAGCAGTACTTC
CDR3aa: CASSQDLLAGEPYEQYF

d_gene: TRBD1
j_gene: TRBJ1-2
len: 15
v_gene: TRBV6-5
abundance: -
CDR3nt: TGTGCCAGCAGCGCCCAACCTACAGGGGATAATGGCTACACCTTC
CDR3aa: CASSAQPTGDNGYTF

d_gene: -
j_gene: TRBJ2-1
len: 15
v_gene: TRBV11-2
abundance: once
CDR3nt: TGTGCCAGCAGCTTAATAACAGGGCCCGGTATTGAGCAGTTCTTC
CDR3aa: CASSLITGPGIEQFF

d_gene: -
j_gene: TRBJ2-7
len: 13
v_gene: TRBV11-2
abundance: -
CDR3nt: TGTGCCAGCAGCTTAGTCGTCCGGGGCGAGCAGTACTTC
CDR3aa: CASSLVVRGEQYF

d_gene: TRBD2
j_gene: TRBJ2-1
len: 19
v_gene: TRBV9
abundance: -
CDR3nt: TGTGCCAGCAGCCTACCCGTTCTTATGACTAGCGGGGGGGACAATGAGCAGTTCTTC
CDR3aa: CASSLPVLMTSGGDNEQFF

d_gene: -
j_gene: TRBJ2-7
len: 12
v_gene: TRBV28
abundance: -
CDR3nt: TGTGCCAGCAGTCTATCCCTATACGAGCAGTACTTC
CDR3aa: CASSLSLYEQYF

d_gene: TRBD2
j_gene: TRBJ2-1
len: 14
v_gene: TRBV10-2
abundance: -
CDR3nt: TGCGCCAGCAGTGATTTAGCGGGGGGCAATGAGCAGTTCTTC
CDR3aa: CASSDLAGGNEQFF

d_gene: -
j_gene: TRBJ1-2
len: 13
v_gene: TRBV4-1
abundance: -
CDR3nt: TGCGCCAGCAGCCAGGAGAGTCCCTATGGCTACACCTTC
CDR3aa: CASSQESPYGYTF

d_gene: -
j_gene: TRBJ1-1
len: 15
v_gene: TRBV5-4
abundance: -
CDR3nt: TGTGCCAGCAGCTTGTGGCAGGGCGGGAACACTGAAGCTTTCTTT
CDR3aa: CASSLWQGGNTEAFF

d_gene: -
j_gene: TRBJ2-1
len: 14
v_gene: TRBV4-3
abundance: -
CDR3nt: TGCGCCAGCAGCCAAGGCCGGGGGGCCTATGAGCAGTTCTTC
CDR3aa: CASSQGRGAYEQFF

d_gene: -
j_gene: TRBJ1-1
len: 16
v_gene: TRBV27
abundance: -
CDR3nt: TGTGCCAGCAGTCCTTCGACAGTCCCAATGAACACTGAAGCTTTCTTT
CDR3aa: CASSPSTVPMNTEAFF

d_gene: TRBD1
j_gene: TRBJ1-2
len: 13
v_gene: TRBV12-3/TRBV12-4
abundance: once
CDR3nt: TGTGCCAGCAGTGGGGACAGTAACTATGGCTACACCTTC
CDR3aa: CASSGDSNYGYTF

d_gene: -
j_gene: TRBJ1-6
len: 14
v_gene: TRBV9
abundance: -
CDR3nt: TGTGCCAGCAGCCTCCTTAACTATAATTCACCCCTCCACTTT
CDR3aa: CASSLLNYNSPLHF

d_gene: -
j_gene: TRBJ1-2
len: 14
v_gene: TRBV4-1
abundance: -
CDR3nt: TGCGCCAGCAGCCAAGGTACAGGATTAGTTGGCTACACCTTC
CDR3aa: CASSQGTGLVGYTF

d_gene: TRBD1
j_gene: TRBJ2-2
len: 15
v_gene: TRBV15
abundance: -
CDR3nt: TGTGCCACCAGCAGTCAGACAGGGGGCGGCGGGGAGCTGTTTTTT
CDR3aa: CATSSQTGGGGELFF

d_gene: -
j_gene: TRBJ1-3
len: 15
v_gene: TRBV9
abundance: -
CDR3nt: TGTGCCAGCAGCGACGACAGCCCTCTCAGAAACACCATATATTTT
CDR3aa: CASSDDSPLRNTIYF

d_gene: -
j_gene: TRBJ2-3
len: 15
v_gene: TRBV10-2
abundance: -
CDR3nt: TGCGCCAGCAGTGAGTCGACAGTCAGCACAGATACGCAGTATTTT
CDR3aa: CASSESTVSTDTQYF

d_gene: -
j_gene: TRBJ2-7
len: 19
v_gene: TRBV4-2
abundance: -
CDR3nt: TGTGCCAGCAGCCCCATTTGGAGTCTAGCTATCGCTTTAAGGGCTGAGCAGTACTTC
CDR3aa: CASSPIWSLAIALRAEQYF

d_gene: -
j_gene: TRBJ1-5
len: 15
v_gene: TRBV5-4
abundance: -
CDR3nt: TGTGCCAGCAGCTTGGGTGCGGGTTACGGGCAGCCCCAGCATTTT
CDR3aa: CASSLGAGYGQPQHF

d_gene: -
j_gene: TRBJ1-6
len: 12
v_gene: TRBV9
abundance: -
CDR3nt: TGTGCCAGCAGCGTGGTGAGAGGGCCCCTCCACTTT
CDR3aa: CASSVVRGPLHF

d_gene: TRBD1
j_gene: TRBJ1-1
len: 15
v_gene: TRBV19
abundance: -
CDR3nt: TGTGCCAGTAGTGTGGACAGGGGGCAAGGGACTGAAGCTTTCTTT
CDR3aa: CASSVDRGQGTEAFF

d_gene: -
j_gene: TRBJ2-1
len: 13
v_gene: TRBV4-1
abundance: -
CDR3nt: TGCGCCAGCAGCCAGACTGACGAGAATGAGCAGTTCTTC
CDR3aa: CASSQTDENEQFF

d_gene: -
j_gene: TRBJ2-2
len: 13
v_gene: TRBV5-1
abundance: -
CDR3nt: TGCGCCAGCCCGGCCCCCGGGAGCGGGGAGCTGTTTTTT
CDR3aa: CASPAPGSGELFF

d_gene: TRBD2
j_gene: TRBJ2-3
len: 19
v_gene: TRBV4-1
abundance: -
CDR3nt: TGCGCCAGCAGCCAATCTATACTCGGACTAGCGGGTTCCACAGATACGCAGTATTTT
CDR3aa: CASSQSILGLAGSTDTQYF

d_gene: TRBD1
j_gene: TRBJ1-6
len: 13
v_gene: TRBV13
abundance: once
CDR3nt: TGTGCCAGCAGACAGGGGGCAAATTCACCCCTCCACTTT
CDR3aa: CASRQGANSPLHF

d_gene: -
j_gene: TRBJ1-2
len: 17
v_gene: TRBV5-1
abundance: -
CDR3nt: TGCGCCAGCAGCTTGGGGGGCCCCAGGACCACCAACTATGGCTACACCTTC
CDR3aa: CASSLGGPRTTNYGYTF

d_gene: -
j_gene: TRBJ2-7
len: 13
v_gene: TRBV15
abundance: -
CDR3nt: TGTGCCACCAGCAGGGACAACTACTACGAGCAGTACTTC
CDR3aa: CATSRDNYYEQYF

d_gene: -
j_gene: TRBJ2-5
len: 13
v_gene: TRBV2
abundance: -
CDR3nt: TGTGCCAGCACCGTACAGATCCAAGAGACCCAGTACTTC
CDR3aa: CASTVQIQETQYF

d_gene: TRBD1
j_gene: TRBJ1-2
len: 16
v_gene: TRBV9
abundance: once
CDR3nt: TGTGCCAGCAGCGTAGCTTCAAGGACAGGCCTTTATGGCTACACCTTC
CDR3aa: CASSVASRTGLYGYTF

d_gene: TRBD1
j_gene: TRBJ1-1
len: 14
v_gene: TRBV6-5
abundance: -
CDR3nt: TGTGCCAGCAGCCAACAGGGGGTATTCACTGAAGCTTTCTTT
CDR3aa: CASSQQGVFTEAFF

d_gene: TRBD1
j_gene: TRBJ2-7
len: 15
v_gene: TRBV6-2/TRBV6-3
abundance: -
CDR3nt: TGTGCCAGCAGTTACGCCCGGACAGGATTCTACGAGCAGTACTTC
CDR3aa: CASSYARTGFYEQYF